A selection of T cell receptor beta chains follows, all from one sample in a study of T cell responses to AZD1222 COVID-19 vaccine. The data were produced by immunoSEQ multiplex PCR, yet TCRdb's version contains in-frame clones alone and is incomplete. Altogether 150,000 to 200,000 clones are present, approximately 91% being singletons, with the ten largest covering roughly 1.2%. The sequenced sample was peripheral blood, obtained 28 days after the second AZD1222 dose. These receptor sequences come from an adult who received the AZD1222 COVID-19 vaccine. Both conserved end residues are part of each CDR3. The D gene is left open where the match is weak. Only part of the rows carry a size: once, few, many, or a class if the clone is expanded.

D gene,J gene,clone size,V gene,CDR3 protein,CDR3 DNA
NA,TRBJ1-3,NA,TRBV19,CASSAGRGNTIYF,TGTGCCAGTAGTGCGGGGCGGGGAAACACCATATATTTT
TRBD1,TRBJ2-3,NA,TRBV27,CASSLTGADTQYF,TGTGCCAGCAGTTTAACAGGGGCTGATACGCAGTATTTT
TRBD2,TRBJ2-2,NA,TRBV28,CASSETRRTSGRGRLTGELFF,TGTGCCAGCAGTGAGACCCGTAGGACTAGCGGGAGGGGAAGACTCACCGGGGAGCTGTTTTTT
TRBD2,TRBJ2-7,NA,TRBV5-1,CASSLGAGTSFDEQYF,TGCGCCAGCAGCTTGGGGGCCGGGACTAGCTTCGACGAGCAGTACTTC
NA,TRBJ2-1,NA,TRBV4-3,CASSQDFGDVYNEQFF,TGCGCCAGCAGCCAAGATTTTGGCGATGTTTACAATGAGCAGTTCTTC
NA,TRBJ1-5,NA,TRBV21-1,CASSKIFRAANQPQHF,TGTGCCAGCAGCAAGATTTTCAGGGCGGCCAATCAGCCCCAGCATTTT
NA,TRBJ2-7,NA,TRBV9,CASSVASGYYEQYF,TGTGCCAGCAGCGTAGCCAGCGGATACTACGAGCAGTACTTC
NA,TRBJ1-2,NA,TRBV6-2/TRBV6-3,CASSYRSGDHYGYTF,TGTGCCAGCAGTTACCGCTCAGGGGATCACTATGGCTACACCTTC
TRBD2,TRBJ2-5,NA,TRBV10-3,CAISEVAGAGETQYF,TGTGCCATCAGTGAGGTGGCGGGAGCGGGGGAGACCCAGTACTTC
NA,TRBJ1-5,NA,TRBV5-1,CASSLAGVDNQPQHF,TGCGCCAGCAGCTTGGCCGGGGTTGACAATCAGCCCCAGCATTTT
NA,TRBJ2-5,NA,TRBV18,CASSPFYQETQYF,TGTGCCAGCTCACCGTTCTACCAAGAGACCCAGTACTTC
NA,TRBJ2-7,once,TRBV19,CASSDRTEQYF,TGTGCCAGTAGTGACCGAACCGAGCAGTACTTC
NA,TRBJ1-6,NA,TRBV5-1,CASSLAGVSPLHF,TGCGCCAGCAGCTTGGCCGGGGTCTCACCCCTCCACTTT
NA,TRBJ1-1,NA,TRBV7-8,CASSYRAGKATEAFF,TGTGCCAGCAGTTATAGGGCAGGGAAGGCCACTGAAGCTTTCTTT
NA,TRBJ2-7,NA,TRBV9,CASSEDGGPSYEQYF,TGTGCCAGCAGCGAGGACGGGGGCCCCTCCTACGAGCAGTACTTC
NA,TRBJ2-3,NA,TRBV10-1,CASSESVVGTDTQYF,TGCGCCAGCAGTGAGTCGGTTGTGGGCACAGATACGCAGTATTTT
NA,TRBJ2-7,NA,TRBV10-3,CAISGTDYEQYF,TGTGCCATCAGTGGGACAGACTACGAGCAGTACTTC
TRBD2,TRBJ2-1,NA,TRBV18,CASSPILAGGTREQFF,TGTGCCAGCTCACCTATCCTAGCGGGAGGAACAAGAGAGCAGTTCTTC
NA,TRBJ2-7,NA,TRBV28,CASSSWYEQYF,TGTGCCAGCAGTAGCTGGTACGAGCAGTACTTC
NA,TRBJ1-1,NA,TRBV3-1/TRBV3-2,CASSPALGTEAFF,TGTGCCAGCAGCCCCGCCTTGGGGACTGAAGCTTTCTTT
NA,TRBJ1-4,NA,TRBV4-3,CASSQVVKGEDEKLFF,TGCGCCAGCAGCCAAGTTGTTAAGGGGGAGGACGAAAAACTGTTTTTT
TRBD2,TRBJ2-7,NA,TRBV7-2,CASSLRLAGEIAF,TGTGCCAGCAGCTTACGACTAGCGGGGGAGATAGCCTTC
NA,TRBJ1-5,NA,TRBV6-1,CASSELTAGEQPQHF,TGTGCCAGCAGTGAACTCACGGCGGGGGAGCAGCCCCAGCATTTT
TRBD2,TRBJ2-7,once,TRBV10-3,CAISGEGSLEQYF,TGTGCCATCAGTGGGGAGGGTTCCCTTGAGCAGTACTTC
TRBD1,TRBJ1-2,once,TRBV19,CASSIVRGNYGYTF,TGTGCCAGTAGTATAGTCAGGGGGAACTATGGCTACACCTTC
NA,TRBJ2-7,NA,TRBV18,CASSPPDSNEQYF,TGTGCCAGCTCACCACCTGACAGTAACGAGCAGTACTTC
NA,TRBJ1-2,NA,TRBV27,CASSPRQAFNYGYTF,TGTGCCAGCAGTCCCAGACAGGCCTTTAACTATGGCTACACCTTC
TRBD1,TRBJ1-5,NA,TRBV2,CASSGQGATDQPQHF,TGTGCCAGCAGTGGACAGGGGGCAACGGATCAGCCCCAGCATTTT
NA,TRBJ2-5,NA,TRBV11-2,CASSLVLARETQYF,TGTGCCAGCAGCTTAGTCCTAGCTCGAGAGACCCAGTACTTC
TRBD1,TRBJ1-2,NA,TRBV5-1,CASSLSSRTGDYGYTF,TGCGCCAGCAGCTTGAGTTCTCGGACAGGGGACTATGGCTACACCTTC
TRBD2,TRBJ2-1,NA,TRBV3-1/TRBV3-2,CASSPHREGLWQFF,TGTGCCAGCAGTCCCCACCGGGAGGGCCTTTGGCAGTTCTTC
NA,TRBJ1-1,NA,TRBV27,CASSYTGGNTEAFF,TGTGCCAGCAGTTACACCGGAGGGAACACTGAAGCTTTCTTT
NA,TRBJ1-1,NA,TRBV2,CASRASGVNTEAFF,TGTGCCAGCAGAGCTAGTGGTGTGAACACTGAAGCTTTCTTT
NA,TRBJ2-7,NA,TRBV13,CASSPAGGPSHEQYF,TGTGCCAGCAGCCCCGCCGGGGGACCCTCTCACGAGCAGTACTTC
NA,TRBJ1-3,NA,TRBV19,CASRRRSSGNTIYF,TGTGCCAGTAGACGGAGAAGCTCTGGAAACACCATATATTTT
TRBD1,TRBJ1-2,NA,TRBV19,CASSNTGAGYGYTF,TGTGCCAGTAGTAATACAGGGGCGGGCTATGGCTACACCTTC
NA,TRBJ1-3,NA,TRBV4-1,CASSQESRGARLLMGNTIYF,TGCGCCAGCAGCCAAGAGAGCCGGGGGGCGAGATTGCTTATGGGGAACACCATATATTTT
NA,TRBJ2-1,NA,TRBV3-1/TRBV3-2,CASSQDLGGEQFF,TGTGCCAGCAGCCAAGATCTAGGGGGTGAGCAGTTCTTC
NA,TRBJ2-2,NA,TRBV25-1,CASSERQTGELFF,TGTGCCAGCAGTGAAAGGCAGACCGGGGAGCTGTTTTTT
NA,TRBJ1-3,NA,TRBV6-6,CASSYFTGPGNTIYF,TGTGCCAGCAGTTACTTCACAGGGCCAGGAAACACCATATATTTT
NA,TRBJ1-5,NA,TRBV27,CASGGDQPQHF,TGTGCCAGCGGGGGGGATCAGCCCCAGCATTTT
NA,TRBJ1-1,once,TRBV20-1,CSASVGEGHRNTEAFF,TGCAGTGCTAGTGTAGGGGAGGGACACAGGAACACTGAAGCTTTCTTT
NA,TRBJ1-2,NA,TRBV7-9,CASSLGSYGYTF,TGTGCCAGCAGCTTAGGATCCTATGGCTACACCTTC
NA,TRBJ2-1,NA,TRBV11-3,CASSLDSRDSSYNEQFF,TGTGCCAGCAGTTTAGATAGCCGAGACTCCTCCTACAATGAGCAGTTCTTC
TRBD1,TRBJ1-6,NA,TRBV5-6,CASSLGGQGLNNSPLHF,TGTGCCAGCAGCTTGGGCGGACAGGGCCTAAATAATTCACCCCTCCACTTT
NA,TRBJ1-2,NA,TRBV14,CASSGTGYGYTF,TGTGCCAGCAGCGGCACCGGGTATGGCTACACCTTC
NA,TRBJ2-3,NA,TRBV6-4,CASSAGRGTDTQYF,TGTGCCAGCAGTGCCGGCAGGGGCACAGATACGCAGTATTTT
NA,TRBJ1-2,NA,TRBV6-1,CASSELSGNYGYTF,TGTGCCAGCAGTGAATTGTCAGGGAACTATGGCTACACCTTC
NA,TRBJ2-5,NA,TRBV24-1,CATSDYSGVGRETQYF,TGTGCCACCAGTGATTATAGCGGAGTTGGGAGAGAGACCCAGTACTTC
NA,TRBJ1-1,once,TRBV19,CASSPWTGNTEAFF,TGTGCCAGTAGTCCTTGGACGGGGAACACTGAAGCTTTCTTT
NA,TRBJ2-1,NA,TRBV3-1/TRBV3-2,CASSQDSSVNEQFF,TGTGCCAGCAGCCAAGATTCAAGCGTCAATGAGCAGTTCTTC
NA,TRBJ1-6,NA,TRBV4-2,CASSPGGGRGSSSYNSPLHF,TGTGCCAGCAGCCCCGGAGGAGGCAGGGGCTCTAGCTCCTATAATTCACCCCTCCACTTT